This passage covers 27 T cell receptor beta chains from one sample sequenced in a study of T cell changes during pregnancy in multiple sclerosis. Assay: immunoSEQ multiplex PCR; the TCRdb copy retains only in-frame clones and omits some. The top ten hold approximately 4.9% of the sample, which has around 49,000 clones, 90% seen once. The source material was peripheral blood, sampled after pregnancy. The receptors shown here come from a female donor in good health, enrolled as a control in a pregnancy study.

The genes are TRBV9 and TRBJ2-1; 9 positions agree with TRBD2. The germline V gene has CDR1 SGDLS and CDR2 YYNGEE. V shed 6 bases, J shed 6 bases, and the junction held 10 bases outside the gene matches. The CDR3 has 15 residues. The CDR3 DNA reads TGTGCCAGCACTCGGGCGGCGGGGGGGATCAATGAGCAGTTCTTC. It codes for CASTRAAGGINEQFF.

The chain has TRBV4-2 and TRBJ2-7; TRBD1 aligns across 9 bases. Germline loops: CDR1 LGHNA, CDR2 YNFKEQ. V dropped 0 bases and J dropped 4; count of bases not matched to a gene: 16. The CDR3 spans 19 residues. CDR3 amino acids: CASSQDLVSRDRVGYEQYF. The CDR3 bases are TGTGCCAGCAGCCAAGATCTTGTGTCCCGGGACAGGGTGGGGTACGAGCAGTACTTC.

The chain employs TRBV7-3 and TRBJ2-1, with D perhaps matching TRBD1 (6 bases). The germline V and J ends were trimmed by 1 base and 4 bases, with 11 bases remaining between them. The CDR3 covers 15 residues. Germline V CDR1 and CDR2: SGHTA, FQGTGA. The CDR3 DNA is TGTGCCAGCAGCTTAAGTGCCGGGACATACAATGAGCAGTTCTTC. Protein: CASSLSAGTYNEQFF.

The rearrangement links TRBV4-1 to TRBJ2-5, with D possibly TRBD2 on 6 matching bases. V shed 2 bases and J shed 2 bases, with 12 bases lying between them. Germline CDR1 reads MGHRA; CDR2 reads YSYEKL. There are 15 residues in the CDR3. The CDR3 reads CASSQSLSGQETQYF. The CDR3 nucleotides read TGCGCCAGCAGCCAAAGTTTAAGCGGGCAAGAGACCCAGTACTTC.

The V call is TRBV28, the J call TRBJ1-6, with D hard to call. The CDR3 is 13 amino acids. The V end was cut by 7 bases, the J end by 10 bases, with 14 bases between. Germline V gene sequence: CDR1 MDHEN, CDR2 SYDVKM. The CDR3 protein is CASKKRVRSPLHF. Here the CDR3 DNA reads TGTGCCAGCAAGAAGCGGGTACGCTCACCCCTCCACTTT.

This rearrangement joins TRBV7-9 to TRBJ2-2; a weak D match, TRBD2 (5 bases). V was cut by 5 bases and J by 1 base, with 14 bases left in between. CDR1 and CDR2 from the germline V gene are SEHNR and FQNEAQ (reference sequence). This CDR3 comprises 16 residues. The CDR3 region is CASSPLGHKNTGELFF. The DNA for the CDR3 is TGTGCCAGCAGCCCACTAGGGCATAAGAACACCGGGGAGCTGTTTTTT.

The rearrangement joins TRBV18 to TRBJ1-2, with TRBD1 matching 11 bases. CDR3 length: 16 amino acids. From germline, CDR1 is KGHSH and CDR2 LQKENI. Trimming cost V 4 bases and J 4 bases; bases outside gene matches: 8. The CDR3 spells CASSLLGTGGSYGYTF. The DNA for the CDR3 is TGTGCCAGCTCACTACTCGGGACAGGGGGAAGCTATGGCTACACCTTC.

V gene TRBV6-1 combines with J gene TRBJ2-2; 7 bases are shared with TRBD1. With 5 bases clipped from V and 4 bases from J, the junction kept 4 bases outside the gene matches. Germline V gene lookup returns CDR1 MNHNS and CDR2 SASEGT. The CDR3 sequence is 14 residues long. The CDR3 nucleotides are TGTGCCAGCAGTCAGGGACAGACCACCGGGGAGCTGTTTTTT. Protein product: CASSQGQTTGELFF.

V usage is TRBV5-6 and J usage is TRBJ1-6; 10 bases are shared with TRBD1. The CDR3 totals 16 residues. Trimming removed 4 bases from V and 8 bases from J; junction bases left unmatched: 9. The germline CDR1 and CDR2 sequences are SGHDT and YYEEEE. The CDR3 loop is CASSPGQGGSYSPLHF. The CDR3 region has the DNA TGTGCCAGCAGCCCAGGACAGGGGGGTAGTTATTCACCCCTCCACTTT. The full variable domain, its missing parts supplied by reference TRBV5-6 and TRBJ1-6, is DAGVTQSPTHLIKTRGQQVTLRCSPKSGHDTVSWYQQALGQGPQFIFQYYEEEERQRGNFPDRFSGHQFPNYSSELNVNALLLGDSALYLCASSPGQGGSYSPLHFGNGTRLTVT.

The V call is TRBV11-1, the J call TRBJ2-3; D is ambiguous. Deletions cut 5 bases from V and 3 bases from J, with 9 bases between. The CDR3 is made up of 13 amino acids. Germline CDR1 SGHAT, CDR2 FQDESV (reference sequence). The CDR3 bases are TGTGCCAGCAGCCAGAGACTGACAGATACGCAGTATTTT. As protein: CASSQRLTDTQYF.

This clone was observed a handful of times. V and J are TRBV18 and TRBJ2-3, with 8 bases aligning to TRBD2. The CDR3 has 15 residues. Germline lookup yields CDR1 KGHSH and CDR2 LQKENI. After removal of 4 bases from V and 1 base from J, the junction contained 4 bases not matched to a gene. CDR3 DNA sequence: TGTGCCAGCTCACAGCCGGGAGGGGGCACAGATACGCAGTATTTT. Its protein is CASSQPGGGTDTQYF. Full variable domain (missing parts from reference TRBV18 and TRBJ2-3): NAGVMQNPRHLVRRRGQEARLRCSPMKGHSHVYWYRQLPEEGLKFMVYLQKENIIDESGMPKERFSAEFPKEGPSILRIQQVVRGDSAAYFCASSQPGGGTDTQYFGPGTRLTVL.

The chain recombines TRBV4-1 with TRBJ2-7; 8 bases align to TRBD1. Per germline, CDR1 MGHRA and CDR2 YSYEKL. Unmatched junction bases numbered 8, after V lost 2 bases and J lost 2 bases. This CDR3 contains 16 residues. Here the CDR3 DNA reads TGCGCCAGCAGCCAACAATCGGCAGGGGGCACCTACGAGCAGTACTTC. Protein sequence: CASSQQSAGGTYEQYF.

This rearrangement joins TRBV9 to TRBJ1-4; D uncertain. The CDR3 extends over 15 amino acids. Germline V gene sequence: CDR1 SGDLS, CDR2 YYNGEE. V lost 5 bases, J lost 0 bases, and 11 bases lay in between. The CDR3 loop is CASRGAGATNEKLFF. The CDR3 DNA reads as TGTGCCAGCAGGGGAGCCGGGGCAACTAATGAAAAACTGTTTTTT.

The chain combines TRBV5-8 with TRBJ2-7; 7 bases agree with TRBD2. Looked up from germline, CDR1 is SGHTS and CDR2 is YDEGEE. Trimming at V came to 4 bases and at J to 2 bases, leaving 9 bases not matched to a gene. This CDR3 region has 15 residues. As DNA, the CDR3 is TGTGCCAGCAGCGGGGGGGGGTCGGGGACCTACGAGCAGTACTTC. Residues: CASSGGGSGTYEQYF.

The CDR3 loop reads CATRLGAVLTGEAFF. In DNA form, the CDR3 reads TGTGCCACCCGGCTTGGGGCAGTTCTAACCGGGGAAGCTTTCTTT. The chain recombines TRBV28 with TRBJ1-1, with D perhaps matching TRBD1 (5 bases). V was shortened by 10 bases and J by 8 bases, with 26 bases between the two germline ends. The CDR3 runs 15 residues. Germline V CDR1 and CDR2: MDHEN, SYDVKM.

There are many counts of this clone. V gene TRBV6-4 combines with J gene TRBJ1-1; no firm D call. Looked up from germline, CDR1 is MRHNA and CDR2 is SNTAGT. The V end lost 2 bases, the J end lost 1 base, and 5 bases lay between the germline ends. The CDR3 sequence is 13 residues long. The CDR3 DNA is TGTGCCAGCAGTGACGCGGCGAACACTGAAGCTTTCTTT. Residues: CASSDAANTEAFF.

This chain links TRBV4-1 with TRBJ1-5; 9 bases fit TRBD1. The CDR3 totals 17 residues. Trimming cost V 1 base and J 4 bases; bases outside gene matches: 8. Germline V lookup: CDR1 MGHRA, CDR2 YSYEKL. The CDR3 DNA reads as TGCGCCAGCAGCCAAGTTCCTGGGACAGGGCTAAATCAGCCCCAGCATTTT. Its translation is CASSQVPGTGLNQPQHF.

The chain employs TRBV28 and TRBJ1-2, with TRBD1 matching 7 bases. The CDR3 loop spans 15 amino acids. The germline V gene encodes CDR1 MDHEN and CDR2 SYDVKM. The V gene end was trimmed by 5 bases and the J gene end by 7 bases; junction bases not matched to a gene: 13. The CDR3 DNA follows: TGTGCCAGCAGTCCCCTCCGACAGGGTCAGGGTGGCTACACCTTC. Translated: CASSPLRQGQGGYTF.

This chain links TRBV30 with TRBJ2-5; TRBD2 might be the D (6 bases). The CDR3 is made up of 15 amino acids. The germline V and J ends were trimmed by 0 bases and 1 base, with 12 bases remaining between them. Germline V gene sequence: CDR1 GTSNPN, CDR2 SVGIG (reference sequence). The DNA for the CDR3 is TGTGCCTGGAGTGTACTTGGCGGGATCCAAGAGACCCAGTACTTC. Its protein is CAWSVLGGIQETQYF.

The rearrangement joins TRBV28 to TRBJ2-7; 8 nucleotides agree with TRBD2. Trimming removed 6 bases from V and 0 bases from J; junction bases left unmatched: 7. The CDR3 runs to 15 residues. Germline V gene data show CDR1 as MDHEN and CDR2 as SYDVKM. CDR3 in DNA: TGTGCCAGCAGACGTGCGGGGGGCAACTCCTACGAGCAGTACTTC. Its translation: CASRRAGGNSYEQYF.

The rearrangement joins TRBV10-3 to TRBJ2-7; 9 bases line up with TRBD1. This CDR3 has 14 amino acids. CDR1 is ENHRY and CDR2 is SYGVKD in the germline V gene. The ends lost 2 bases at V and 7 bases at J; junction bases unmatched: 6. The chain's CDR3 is CAISETGQGLEQYF. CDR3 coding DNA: TGTGCCATCAGTGAGACGGGACAGGGTCTGGAGCAGTACTTC.

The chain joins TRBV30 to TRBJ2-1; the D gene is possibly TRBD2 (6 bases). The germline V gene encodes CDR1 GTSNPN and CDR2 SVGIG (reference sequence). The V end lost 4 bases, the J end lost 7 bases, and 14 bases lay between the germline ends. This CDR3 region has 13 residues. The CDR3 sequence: CAWTPTEGNEQFF. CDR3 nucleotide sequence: TGTGCCTGGACCCCCACGGAGGGAAATGAGCAGTTCTTC.

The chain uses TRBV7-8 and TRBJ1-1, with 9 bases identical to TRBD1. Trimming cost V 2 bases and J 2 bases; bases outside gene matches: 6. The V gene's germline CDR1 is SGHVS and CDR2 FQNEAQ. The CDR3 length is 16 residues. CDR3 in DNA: TGTGCCAGCAGCTTAAGCGGACAGGGGCCAAACACTGAAGCTTTCTTT. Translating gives CASSLSGQGPNTEAFF.

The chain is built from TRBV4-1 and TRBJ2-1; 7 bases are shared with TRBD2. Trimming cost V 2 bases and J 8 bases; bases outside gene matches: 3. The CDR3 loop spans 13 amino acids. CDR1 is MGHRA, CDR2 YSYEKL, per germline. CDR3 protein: CASSQFLADEQFF. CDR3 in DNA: TGCGCCAGCAGCCAATTTCTAGCGGATGAGCAGTTCTTC.

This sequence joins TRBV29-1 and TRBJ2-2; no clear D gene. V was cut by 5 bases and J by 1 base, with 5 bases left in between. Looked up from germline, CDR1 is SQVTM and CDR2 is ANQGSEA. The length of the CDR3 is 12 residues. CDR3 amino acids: CSVQQNTGELFF. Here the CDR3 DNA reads TGCAGCGTTCAACAGAACACCGGGGAGCTGTTTTTT.

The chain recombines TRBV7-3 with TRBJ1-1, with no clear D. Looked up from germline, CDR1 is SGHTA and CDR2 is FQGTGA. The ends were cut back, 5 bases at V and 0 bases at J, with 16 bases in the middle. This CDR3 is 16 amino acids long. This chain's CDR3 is CASSPTAVVVNTEAFF. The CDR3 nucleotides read TGTGCCAGCAGCCCAACAGCCGTTGTAGTGAACACTGAAGCTTTCTTT. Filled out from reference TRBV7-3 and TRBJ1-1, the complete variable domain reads GAGVSQTPSNKVTEKGKYVELRCDPISGHTALYWYRQSLGQGPEFLIYFQGTGAADDSGLPNDRFFAVRPEGSVSTLKIQRTERGDSAVYLCASSPTAVVVNTEAFFGQGTRLTVV.

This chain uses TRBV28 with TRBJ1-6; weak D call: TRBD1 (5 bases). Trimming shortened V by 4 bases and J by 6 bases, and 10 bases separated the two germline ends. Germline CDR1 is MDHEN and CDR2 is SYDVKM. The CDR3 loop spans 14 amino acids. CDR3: CASSSGGGNSPLHF. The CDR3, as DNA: TGTGCCAGCAGTTCCGGGGGGGGTAATTCACCCCTCCACTTT.